This T cell receptor beta chain was captured by sequencing in a study of cytomegalovirus exposure and HLA in healthy donors. Findings and limits, study-wide: Being productive about 87% or about 30% of the time was typical of most TCR beta V segments in an earlier analysis. In vitro assays verified that three CMV-associated chains recognized CMV antigens specifically. A later analysis found most CMV-associated TCR beta chains apparently HLA-restricted.

Both 60 Vbeta primers and 13 Jbeta primers went into the PCR. Per the original data handling: Later, roughly 77 million unique TCR beta chains were counted in an analysis, and roughly 11 million of them were shared. Profiled with immunoSEQ multiplex PCR; TCRdb holds only in-frame clones, not every one. D and trimming come from the DNA, and the V and J calls and clone size come from that table. The sample yields under 300,000 clones, roughly 85% seen once. Trimming pared 1 base from V and 5 bases from J, leaving 12 bases between. Looked up from germline, CDR1 is SGHTA and CDR2 is FQGNSA. There are 14 residues in the CDR3. With respect to this clone: Its antigen is not identified.

The V and J genes are TRBV7-2 and TRBJ2-7; D may be TRBD1 (5 bases). The sequencing sample was made of PBMCs. This sequence originates from a man aged 40-55 years in good health and CMV-seropositive. The CDR3 loop reads CASSLGTPGDEQYF. The CDR3 DNA reads TGTGCCAGCAGCTTAGGGACACCGGGTGACGAGCAGTACTTC.